Detailed here is one TCR beta chain. Its antigen is not identified. In the PCR, 60 Vbeta and 13 Jbeta primers were used. Original handling: In a later analysis, of tens of millions of unique beta chains, some 10 million appeared in at least two donors. The method was immunoSEQ multiplex PCR; TCRdb's version includes in-frame clones alone and lacks a portion of them. That table supplies the V and J calls and clone size; D and trimming were determined from the DNA. The table lists about 200,000 clones. The CDR3 contains 17 residues. Germline CDR1 is SGHNT and CDR2 is YYREEE (reference sequence). V shed 4 bases, J shed 1 base, and the junction held 8 bases outside the gene matches. The data were obtained in a study of cytomegalovirus exposure and HLA in healthy donors. Donors likely had unrecorded immune exposures despite being nominally healthy when sampled. Overall study results and limits: With later analysis, a missense DCLRE1C variant became linked to TCR beta V- and J-gene trimming.

The TCR sequence derives from a girl aged 2 to 9 in good health and CMV-seropositive. This chain links TRBV5-4 with TRBJ2-2; 9 bases are a match to TRBD2. The sequenced sample was PBMCs. This CDR3 is CASSQGPSGMNTGELFF. The CDR3 DNA is TGTGCCAGCAGCCAGGGACCTAGCGGGATGAACACCGGGGAGCTGTTTTTT.